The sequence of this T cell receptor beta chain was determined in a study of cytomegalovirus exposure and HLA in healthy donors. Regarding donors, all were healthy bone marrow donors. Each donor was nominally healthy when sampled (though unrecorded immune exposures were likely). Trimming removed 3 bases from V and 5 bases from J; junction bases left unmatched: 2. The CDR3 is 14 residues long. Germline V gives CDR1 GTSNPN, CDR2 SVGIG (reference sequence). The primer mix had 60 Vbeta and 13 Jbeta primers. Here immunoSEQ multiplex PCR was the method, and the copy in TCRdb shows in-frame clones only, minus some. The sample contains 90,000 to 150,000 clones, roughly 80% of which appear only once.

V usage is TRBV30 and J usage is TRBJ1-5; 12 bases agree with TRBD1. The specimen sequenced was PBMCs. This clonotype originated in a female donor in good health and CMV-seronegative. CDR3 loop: CAWRGQGADQPQHF. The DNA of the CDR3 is TGTGCCTGGAGGGGACAGGGGGCTGATCAGCCCCAGCATTTT.